A single sample is the source of the 26 T cell receptor beta chains below, sequenced in a study of cytomegalovirus exposure and HLA in healthy donors. Researchers ran the PCR with 60 Vbeta and 13 Jbeta primers. Only in-frame clones appear in the TCRdb table, and some are missing; sequencing was by immunoSEQ multiplex PCR. The sample has 210,000 or so clones, just over 75% seen once. Specimen: PBMCs. The receptors stem from a man younger than 35 in good health and CMV-seronegative.

The V call is TRBV29-1, the J call TRBJ2-5; TRBD1 aligns across 7 bases. CDR1 and CDR2 from the germline V gene are SQVTM and ANQGSEA. This CDR3 has 13 residues. The V segment lost 7 bases and the J segment 5 bases; nucleotides outside the gene matches: 10. For the CDR3, the DNA is TGCAGCGCCCCCCAGACAGGGACGGAGACCCAGTACTTC. This translates into CSAPQTGTETQYF. Filled out from reference TRBV29-1 and TRBJ2-5, the complete variable domain reads SAVISQKPSRDICQRGTSLTIQCQVDSQVTMMFWYRQQPGQSLTLIATANQGSEATYESGFVIDKFPISRPNLTFSTLTVSNMSPEDSSIYLCSAPQTGTETQYFGPGTRLLVL.

The V and J genes are TRBV19 and TRBJ1-5; no clear D gene. Looked up from germline, CDR1 is LNHDA and CDR2 is SQIVND (reference sequence). This CDR3 is built from 14 residues. The V end was cut by 1 base, the J end by 0 bases, with 4 bases between. The CDR3 DNA reads as TGTGCCAGTAGTATAGCAAATAGCAATCAGCCCCAGCATTTT. Protein product: CASSIANSNQPQHF.

The rearrangement links TRBV14 to TRBJ2-1; 12 bases match TRBD2. Per germline, CDR1 SGHDN and CDR2 FVKESK. V lost 5 bases to trimming and J lost 0 bases; unmatched junction nucleotides: 2. The CDR3 length is 16 residues. CDR3 sequence: CASSRLAGASYNEQFF. CDR3 bases: TGTGCCAGCAGCAGACTAGCGGGAGCCTCCTACAATGAGCAGTTCTTC.

The chain recombines TRBV4-1 with TRBJ1-1, with a possible D match to TRBD1 (6 bases). The CDR3 sequence is 14 residues long. CDR1 and CDR2 (germline): MGHRA, YSYEKL. Trimming shortened V by 0 bases and J by 1 base, and 6 bases separated the two germline ends. The CDR3 sequence is CASSQDRGNTEAFF. CDR3 sequence (DNA): TGCGCCAGCAGCCAAGACAGGGGGAACACTGAAGCTTTCTTT.

The rearrangement uses TRBV5-6 and TRBJ1-5; D is undetermined. Germline CDR1 and CDR2: SGHDT and YYEEEE. The length of the CDR3 is 16 residues. Deletions cut 2 bases from V and 5 bases from J, with 17 bases between. The CDR3 region is CASSFFQAMGDQPQHF. The DNA for the CDR3 is TGTGCCAGCAGCTTTTTCCAGGCTATGGGTGATCAGCCCCAGCATTTT.

In this sample, this clone turned up a few times. The chain links TRBV5-1 to TRBJ2-1; 7 bases fit TRBD2. Germline assignment: CDR1 SGHRS and CDR2 YFSETQ. V shed 4 bases and J 6 bases; nucleotides not matched to a gene: 13. The CDR3 runs to 16 residues. The CDR3 sequence: CASSPWAGDLLNEQFF. CDR3 nucleotides: TGCGCCAGCAGCCCTTGGGCGGGGGACCTCCTCAATGAGCAGTTCTTC.

The chain is built from TRBV5-1 and TRBJ2-4; TRBD1 aligns across 11 bases. J was trimmed by 3 bases and V by 0 bases; bases with no gene match: 5. Germline V gene data show CDR1 as SGHRS and CDR2 as YFSETQ. This CDR3 region has 17 residues. CDR3 bases: TGCGCCAGCAGCTTGGTGGGGGGACAGGGGGACAAAAACATTCAGTACTTC. It translates to CASSLVGGQGDKNIQYF.

CDR3 DNA sequence: TGTGCCAGCAGACTCACAGATACGCAGTATTTT. Amino acids: CASRLTDTQYF. V and J are TRBV28 and TRBJ2-3; D is ambiguous. The V gene lost 6 bases and the J gene lost 2 bases, with 3 bases spanning the gap. Germline loops: CDR1 MDHEN, CDR2 SYDVKM. This CDR3 contains 11 residues.

V usage is TRBV6-5 and J usage is TRBJ2-2; D might be TRBD1 (6 bases). This CDR3 contains 15 residues. The V and J ends lost 2 bases and 1 base respectively, with 8 bases between them. Germline V lookup: CDR1 MNHEY, CDR2 SVGAGI. DNA for the CDR3: TGTGCCAGCAGTTACGTGACAGGGAACACCGGGGAGCTGTTTTTT. Its protein is CASSYVTGNTGELFF.

This clone has a handful of counts. This chain joins TRBV28 and TRBJ2-7; D is unresolved. Trimming took 4 bases from V and 3 from J, leaving 10 bases between them. The CDR3 is made up of 13 amino acids. Per germline, CDR1 MDHEN and CDR2 SYDVKM. DNA of the CDR3: TGTGCCAGCAGTTCGACATCCAACTACGAGCAGTACTTC. Translation: CASSSTSNYEQYF.

The chain is built from TRBV2 and TRBJ2-2; D ambiguous. This CDR3 spans 10 amino acids. Trimming left V 6 bases short and J 11 bases short, with 7 bases between. Germline-derived CDR1 and CDR2 are SNHLY and FYNNEI. CDR3 sequence (DNA): TGTGCCAGCAGCGAGGATGAGCTGTTTTTT. This gives the protein CASSEDELFF.

V gene TRBV27 combines with J gene TRBJ1-1, with 8 bases aligning to TRBD1. The trim removed 3 bases at V and 6 bases at J, leaving 6 bases unmatched. Germline CDR1 MNHEY, CDR2 SMNVEV (reference sequence). The CDR3 is 14 residues long. The CDR3 is CASSFNRGKAEAFF. The DNA of the CDR3 is TGTGCCAGCAGTTTCAACAGGGGGAAGGCTGAAGCTTTCTTT.

As concerns this clone: The sample holds other DNA sequences that translate to the same CDR3. The chain carries TRBV18 and TRBJ2-2; 8 bases fit TRBD1. The CDR3 is made up of 17 amino acids. Per the germline V gene, CDR1 is KGHSH and CDR2 is LQKENI. V gave up 1 base and J gave up 0 bases; unmatched junction bases: 4. The CDR3 reads CASSPRTGFANTGELFF. CDR3 sequence (DNA): TGTGCCAGCTCACCACGGACAGGGTTCGCGAACACCGGGGAGCTGTTTTTT. Drawing the rest from reference TRBV18 and TRBJ2-2, the complete variable domain is NAGVMQNPRHLVRRRGQEARLRCSPMKGHSHVYWYRQLPEEGLKFMVYLQKENIIDESGMPKERFSAEFPKEGPSILRIQQVVRGDSAAYFCASSPRTGFANTGELFFGEGSRLTVL.

The sample holds a few counts of this clone. This chain links TRBV27 with TRBJ1-1; D gene uncertain. The V gene lost 8 bases and the J gene lost 2 bases, with 6 bases spanning the gap. Germline lookup yields CDR1 MNHEY and CDR2 SMNVEV (reference sequence). This CDR3 has 11 residues. The CDR3 DNA follows: TGTGCCAGCGGCCCCAACACTGAAGCTTTCTTT. It encodes CASGPNTEAFF.

V is TRBV18 and J is TRBJ1-2; 8 bases align to TRBD1. Per germline, CDR1 KGHSH and CDR2 LQKENI. The CDR3 loop spans 15 amino acids. The trim removed 3 bases at V and 4 bases at J, leaving 7 bases unmatched. DNA for the CDR3: TGTGCCAGCTCACCCGCCGACAGGGGAGGCTATGGCTACACCTTC. Residues: CASSPADRGGYGYTF.

This clone was observed once. This rearrangement joins TRBV4-2 to TRBJ2-1; 9 nucleotides align to TRBD2. Germline V gene lookup returns CDR1 LGHNA and CDR2 YNFKEQ. The CDR3 contains 13 residues. V shed 2 bases and J 12 bases; nucleotides not matched to a gene: 5. In DNA, the CDR3 is TGTGCCAGCAGCCAAAGGGCGGGAGGGGTGCAGTTCTTC. This gives the protein CASSQRAGGVQFF.

The chain employs TRBV18 and TRBJ2-2; TRBD2 might be the D (5 bases). The CDR3 spans 15 residues. The germline V and J ends were trimmed by 2 bases and 1 base, with 8 bases remaining between them. Germline-derived CDR1 and CDR2 are KGHSH and LQKENI. CDR3 region: CASSPGLRNTGELFF. DNA of the CDR3: TGTGCCAGCTCACCAGGACTCCGGAACACCGGGGAGCTGTTTTTT.

The V call is TRBV29-1, the J call TRBJ2-5; possible D gene TRBD1, 5 bases. The CDR3 spans 13 residues. The germline gives CDR1 SQVTM, CDR2 ANQGSEA. Trimming left V 3 bases short and J 1 base short, with 9 bases between. In DNA, the CDR3 is TGCAGCGTTGAGAACAGGCTCCAAGAGACCCAGTACTTC. Amino acid sequence: CSVENRLQETQYF.

The genes are TRBV9 and TRBJ1-3; D may be TRBD1 (6 bases). This CDR3 spans 15 amino acids. The V gene lost 4 bases and the J gene lost 2 bases, with 13 bases spanning the gap. Germline V lookup: CDR1 SGDLS, CDR2 YYNGEE. CDR3 amino acids: CASSSTGTPGNTIYF. CDR3 bases: TGTGCCAGCAGCTCAACCGGGACACCTGGAAACACCATATATTTT.

The rearrangement joins TRBV15 to TRBJ1-3, with 10 nucleotides matching TRBD1. V shed 3 bases, J shed 2 bases, and the junction held 4 bases outside the gene matches. There are 16 residues in the CDR3. Per the germline V gene, CDR1 is LNHNV and CDR2 is YYDKDF (reference sequence). The CDR3 loop reads CATSSRDRGAGNTIYF. The CDR3 coding sequence is TGTGCCACCAGCAGCCGGGACAGGGGAGCTGGAAACACCATATATTTT.

As DNA, the CDR3 is TGTGCCAGCAGAAATAAGCCCCAGGCGTACGAGCAGTTCTTC. Residues: CASRNKPQAYEQFF. This chain uses TRBV27 with TRBJ2-1; D gene unclear. This CDR3 contains 14 residues. Germline V gene lookup returns CDR1 MNHEY and CDR2 SMNVEV (reference sequence). V lost 6 bases, J lost 10 bases, and 19 bases lay in between.

Note on this clone: Compared with germline, one end of the junction differs, possibly owing to a read error. Other nucleotide sequences in the sample specify the same CDR3. The chain links TRBV10-1 to TRBJ2-2; possibly TRBD2 for D (5 bases). Germline V CDR1 and CDR2: WNHNN, SYGVQD (reference sequence). The CDR3 contains 14 residues. The CDR3 DNA reads TGCGCCAGCAGTGTGGCGGGCTACACCGGAGAGCTGTTTTTT. Translation gives CASSVAGYTGELFF.

The J gene is TRBJ1-1, the V gene TRBV14; maybe TRBD1 (5 bases). The CDR3 runs 13 residues. The germline gives CDR1 SGHDN, CDR2 FVKESK. V shed 2 bases and J shed 5 bases, with 9 bases lying between them. The CDR3: CASSQSRQTEAFF. As DNA, the CDR3 is TGTGCCAGCAGCCAATCTAGACAGACTGAAGCTTTCTTT. Full variable domain (rest looked up from reference TRBV14 and TRBJ1-1): EAGVTQFPSHSVIEKGQTVTLRCDPISGHDNLYWYRRVMGKEIKFLLHFVKESKQDESGMPNNRFLAERTGGTYSTLKVQPAELEDSGVYFCASSQSRQTEAFFGQGTRLTVV.

V and J are TRBV27 and TRBJ2-7; D ambiguous. Germline assignment: CDR1 MNHEY and CDR2 SMNVEV (reference sequence). V was clipped by 2 bases and J by 2 bases, with 10 bases between them. The CDR3 spans 14 residues. CDR3 DNA sequence: TGTGCCAGCAGTTTACGGAGTGATACCTACGAGCAGTACTTC. Encoded protein: CASSLRSDTYEQYF.

The chain is built from TRBV28 and TRBJ2-1; unclear D gene. Trimming took 3 bases from V and 2 from J, leaving 14 bases between them. The CDR3 runs 16 residues. Germline CDR1 and CDR2: MDHEN and SYDVKM. CDR3 in DNA: TGTGCCAGCAGTTTGTGGAGTAGCAACCCCTACAATGAGCAGTTCTTC. Translating gives CASSLWSSNPYNEQFF. Variable domain in full (rest from reference TRBV28 and TRBJ2-1): DVKVTQSSRYLVKRTGEKVFLECVQDMDHENMFWYRQDPGLGLRLIYFSYDVKMKEKGDIPEGYSVSREKKERFSLILESASTNQTSMYLCASSLWSSNPYNEQFFGPGTRLTVL.

The rearrangement joins TRBV5-1 to TRBJ2-1, with D maybe TRBD1 (6 bases). Looked up from germline, CDR1 is SGHRS and CDR2 is YFSETQ. V was shortened by 2 bases and J by 7 bases, with 16 bases between the two germline ends. The CDR3 runs to 15 residues. The CDR3 DNA reads TGCGCCAGCAGCTTATTTGGGGACAACGATAATGAGCAGTTCTTC. Encoded protein: CASSLFGDNDNEQFF.